Presented here are 19 T cell receptor beta chains from one specimen sequenced in a study of T cells after posttransplantation cyclophosphamide (dated by TCRdb to the mid-2010s). The protocol used for the library was the immunoSEQ multiplex PCR assay. Sourced from immuneACCESS, this table was stored by TCRdb with only in-frame sequences that have V and J called. A share of the clones is absent; for the studies checked, an unresolved V gene accounts for under half, and the remainder has no known explanation. This sample holds 21,000 or so clones; about 86% were observed only once. Together, the top ten hold less than 2.5% of the sample. The control group consisted of 11 patients who received myeloablative marrow transplants with methotrexate plus a calcineurin inhibitor and who were sampled 1 year after transplant. The sequencing used PBMCs, collected around 350 days after allogeneic stem cell transplant with calcineurin inhibitor and methotrexate. The receptor set was obtained from a female patient in her 30s who received an allogeneic stem cell transplant from an unrelated donor, was CMV-positive, and had acute and chronic GVHD. After a transplant, some T cells may have been passed on by the graft donor.

This chain connects TRBV6-5 to TRBJ1-1, with a possible D match to TRBD1 (5 bases). The V end was cut by 4 bases, the J end by 7 bases, with 16 bases between. Germline-derived CDR1 and CDR2 are MNHEY and SVGAGI. The CDR3 covers 14 residues. The CDR3 region has the DNA TGTGCCAGCAGTTTCAGGGAGGGGAATGGTGAAGCTTTCTTT. Translated, it gives CASSFREGNGEAFF.

The chain combines TRBV5-1 with TRBJ2-5, with D maybe TRBD1 (5 bases). The closer fit of TRBJ2-7 to the DNA end suggests the J call may be wrong. In germline, CDR1 is SGHRS, CDR2 YFSETQ. The CDR3 sequence is 13 residues long. CDR3 nucleotides: TGCGCCAGCAGAGACGACAGAACCTACGAGCAGTACTTC. This translates into CASRDDRTYEQYF.

The chain links TRBV18 to TRBJ1-4, with D uncertain. This CDR3 has 13 residues. Germline CDR1 KGHSH, CDR2 LQKENI. V was shortened by 1 base and J by 5 bases, with 5 bases between the two germline ends. This chain's CDR3 is CASSPHLNEKLFF. The CDR3 DNA is TGTGCCAGCTCACCACACCTAAATGAAAAACTGTTTTTT.

The rearrangement links TRBV6-5 to TRBJ2-3; the match to TRBD2 covers 10 bases. The CDR3 runs to 15 residues. The V gene's germline CDR1 is MNHEY and CDR2 SVGAGI. V lost 5 bases, J lost 4 bases, and 6 bases stayed unmatched. CDR3 loop: CASSGLAGGADTQYF. The CDR3 DNA reads TGTGCCAGCAGTGGGTTAGCGGGGGGCGCAGATACGCAGTATTTT.

The CDR3, as DNA: TGTGCCAGCAGCGAAGGGGGGGGCGCGTGGGAGACCCAGTACTTC. It codes for CASSEGGGAWETQYF. The chain links TRBV7-3 to TRBJ2-5; a possible D gene is TRBD2 (7 bases). The germline V and J ends were trimmed by 5 bases and 5 bases, with 18 bases remaining between them. Per the germline V gene, CDR1 is SGHTA and CDR2 is FQGTGA. The CDR3 extends over 15 amino acids.

The count of this clone is one. The genes are TRBV7-3 and TRBJ1-6; 7 nucleotides align to TRBD1. In germline, CDR1 is SGHTA, CDR2 FQGTGA. Unmatched junction bases numbered 4, after V lost 2 bases and J lost 9 bases. The CDR3 runs to 14 residues. The CDR3 DNA sequence: TGTGCCAGCAGCTTAGCACAGGGGAGTTCACCCCTCCACTTT. Protein product: CASSLAQGSSPLHF.

V and J are TRBV2 and TRBJ1-5; D is ambiguous. Per the germline V gene, CDR1 is SNHLY and CDR2 is FYNNEI. This CDR3 spans 15 amino acids. V was cut by 7 bases and J by 2 bases, with 15 bases left in between. CDR3 bases: TGTGCCAGCAAGTACTTCGGAGGTGGCAATCAGCCCCAGCATTTT. Amino acids: CASKYFGGGNQPQHF.

The gene calls are TRBV4-3 and TRBJ2-5; 12 bases align to TRBD2. The CDR3 spans 16 residues. The V gene's germline CDR1 is LGHNA and CDR2 YSLEER. J was trimmed by 7 bases and V by 1 base; bases with no gene match: 7. The CDR3 loop is CASSQGLAGGPGTQYF. For the CDR3, the DNA is TGCGCCAGCAGCCAAGGGCTAGCGGGAGGGCCGGGGACCCAGTACTTC.

This chain connects TRBV5-1 to TRBJ2-4; D is perhaps TRBD1 (6 bases). CDR1 and CDR2 from the germline V gene are SGHRS and YFSETQ. Trimming shortened V by 5 bases and J by 6 bases, and 12 bases separated the two germline ends. This CDR3 comprises 13 residues. CDR3 residues: CASRPGQLNIQYF. In nucleotides, the CDR3 is TGCGCCAGCAGACCAGGACAGCTAAACATTCAGTACTTC.

The chain joins TRBV27 to TRBJ1-5; maybe TRBD1 (5 bases). Germline assignment: CDR1 MNHEY and CDR2 SMNVEV (reference sequence). This CDR3 comprises 12 residues. Trimming removed 8 bases from V and 6 bases from J, with 11 bases in between. CDR3 sequence reads: CASAAGGQPQHF. The CDR3 coding sequence is TGTGCCAGCGCAGCGGGGGGTCAGCCCCAGCATTTT.

The chain couples TRBV29-1 to TRBJ1-1; 7 bases are a match to TRBD1. The J segment lost 4 bases and the V segment lost 5 bases, leaving 7 bases of the junction unmatched. The CDR3 sequence is 13 residues long. Germline loops: CDR1 SQVTM, CDR2 ANQGSEA. CDR3 sequence: CSVFDRVSTEAFF. CDR3 nucleotides: TGCAGCGTTTTTGACAGGGTGAGCACTGAAGCTTTCTTT.

There are a few counts of this clone. This chain connects TRBV19 to TRBJ1-2; possible D gene TRBD1, 6 bases. V shed 5 bases and J shed 7 bases, with 14 bases lying between them. Germline-derived CDR1 and CDR2 are LNHDA and SQIVND (reference sequence). CDR3 length equals 13 residues. CDR3 nucleotide sequence: TGTGCCAGTAGTGCAGGGGTAGGGGTTGGCTACACCTTC. Its protein is CASSAGVGVGYTF. The variable domain in full, with the rest retrieved from reference TRBV19 and TRBJ1-2, is DGGITQSPKYLFRKEGQNVTLSCEQNLNHDAMYWYRQDPGQGLRLIYYSQIVNDFQKGDIAEGYSVSREKKESFPLTVTSAQKNPTAFYLCASSAGVGVGYTFGSGTRLTVV.

The V and J genes are TRBV30 and TRBJ1-6; D is perhaps TRBD1 (5 bases). Germline V gene data show CDR1 as GTSNPN and CDR2 as SVGIG (reference sequence). The CDR3 runs to 14 residues. Trimming cost V 2 bases and J 8 bases, with 13 bases left between them. CDR3 DNA sequence: TGTGCCTGGAGTACCCCGTGGGGGGATTCACCCCTCCACTTT. Its protein is CAWSTPWGDSPLHF.

To note about this clone: An end of the junction differs from the germline gene, which may be a read error. CDR3 DNA: TGTGCTAGTGGTACCGACCCCCAGGTGAACGACTATGGCCACACCTTC. Its protein product is CASGTDPQVNDYGHTF. V is TRBV12-5 and J is TRBJ1-2; D gene unclear. This CDR3 has 16 amino acids. The germline V gene has CDR1 LGHNT and CDR2 FRNRAP.

This clone turned up a few times. CDR3 loop: CASSRIGQRYEQYF. CDR3 DNA: TGTGCCAGCAGCCGAATAGGACAGCGCTACGAGCAGTACTTC. The chain joins TRBV7-9 to TRBJ2-7; tentative D call: TRBD1 (6 bases). CDR3 length: 14 residues. CDR1 and CDR2 (germline): SEHNR, FQNEAQ (reference sequence). Trimming took 5 bases from V and 3 from J, leaving 14 bases between them.

The sample holds one count of this clone. The chain combines TRBV19 with TRBJ2-5, with D hard to call. Germline V gene sequence: CDR1 LNHDA, CDR2 SQIVND (reference sequence). The CDR3 runs to 13 residues. V lost 2 bases and J 4 bases, leaving 8 bases between the germline ends. The CDR3 reads CASSISLPETQYF. CDR3 nucleotide sequence: TGTGCCAGTAGTATAAGCCTGCCAGAGACCCAGTACTTC.

The V gene is TRBV7-8, the J gene TRBJ2-6, with 9 bases fitting TRBD1. The CDR3 has 18 residues. J gave up 0 bases and V 5 bases, and 8 bases lay outside the gene matches. The germline V gene encodes CDR1 SGHVS and CDR2 FQNEAQ. The CDR3 sequence is CASSKAGQGVSGANVLTF. The DNA for the CDR3 is TGTGCCAGCAGCAAGGCGGGACAGGGAGTCTCTGGGGCCAACGTCCTGACTTTC.

The V gene is TRBV5-1, the J gene TRBJ2-1, with TRBD2 matching over 12 bases. V gave up 3 bases and J gave up 9 bases; unmatched junction bases: 16. Looked up from germline, CDR1 is SGHRS and CDR2 is YFSETQ. CDR3 length: 18 amino acids. CDR3 DNA sequence: TGCGCCAGCAGCTCGATGCCTAGCGGGAGGGCCCAGGTTTTTGAGCAGTTCTTC. Residues: CASSSMPSGRAQVFEQFF.

The chain joins TRBV7-9 to TRBJ1-2; possibly TRBD1 for D (5 bases). Looked up from germline, CDR1 is SEHNR and CDR2 is FQNEAQ (reference sequence). V gave up 1 base and J gave up 8 bases, with 17 bases separating them. The CDR3 is made up of 15 amino acids. CDR3 nucleotides: TGTGCCAGCAGCTTAGATGACGGCAGGGCGGGGGGCTACACCTTC. It yields the protein CASSLDDGRAGGYTF.